The rows below give T cell receptor beta chains drawn from one sample of a study of T cell clonotyping in hematopoietic cell transplantation. The method was immunoSEQ multiplex PCR; TCRdb's version includes in-frame clones alone and lacks a portion of them. The sample includes around 6,500 clones, around 90% of them seen just once. This sample comprised peripheral blood mononuclear cells, obtained 100 days after allogeneic stem cell transplant. Receptors originate from a male patient aged 35-50 years who had an allogeneic stem cell transplant from an unrelated donor, so the T cells may come from the graft donor. Some clones in this sample may be carry-over from other donors' samples. Both conserved end residues are trimmed from each CDR3. The D gene is left open where the match is weak. The listing skips clone size in some rows; elsewhere it reads once, few, many or a size class.

D gene: TRBD1
V gene: TRBV4-1
clone size: -
CDR3 protein: ASSQVGQHNSPLH

D gene: -
V gene: TRBV25-1
clone size: few
CDR3 protein: ASSEYSVGTTGNTIY

D gene: -
V gene: TRBV7-2
clone size: -
CDR3 protein: ASSSEPPLNYGYT

D gene: -
V gene: TRBV30
clone size: -
CDR3 protein: AWSTGQDNSPLH

D gene: -
V gene: TRBV11-2
clone size: once
CDR3 protein: ASSLGGLRVGYT

D gene: -
V gene: TRBV29-1
clone size: -
CDR3 protein: SVASGELEKLF

D gene: -
V gene: TRBV5-6
clone size: -
CDR3 protein: ASSLGKRSYT

D gene: TRBD1
V gene: TRBV19
clone size: -
CDR3 protein: ASSMTTGGYEQY

D gene: -
V gene: TRBV25-1
clone size: -
CDR3 protein: ASSLSSYEQY

D gene: TRBD1
V gene: TRBV5-1
clone size: once
CDR3 protein: ASSLDRQGYEQY

D gene: -
V gene: TRBV15
clone size: -
CDR3 protein: ATSRVSGSSYEQY

D gene: TRBD1
V gene: TRBV11-3
clone size: -
CDR3 protein: ASSYGTGIGETQY

D gene: -
V gene: TRBV2
clone size: -
CDR3 protein: TTRGLGTGELF

D gene: -
V gene: TRBV10-2
clone size: -
CDR3 protein: ASARGLDGNTIY

D gene: -
V gene: TRBV10-1
clone size: -
CDR3 protein: ASSRDGGFGNTIY

D gene: -
V gene: TRBV30
clone size: -
CDR3 protein: AWSVVSRVEQY

D gene: TRBD1
V gene: TRBV2
clone size: once
CDR3 protein: ASSRDRGYQPQH